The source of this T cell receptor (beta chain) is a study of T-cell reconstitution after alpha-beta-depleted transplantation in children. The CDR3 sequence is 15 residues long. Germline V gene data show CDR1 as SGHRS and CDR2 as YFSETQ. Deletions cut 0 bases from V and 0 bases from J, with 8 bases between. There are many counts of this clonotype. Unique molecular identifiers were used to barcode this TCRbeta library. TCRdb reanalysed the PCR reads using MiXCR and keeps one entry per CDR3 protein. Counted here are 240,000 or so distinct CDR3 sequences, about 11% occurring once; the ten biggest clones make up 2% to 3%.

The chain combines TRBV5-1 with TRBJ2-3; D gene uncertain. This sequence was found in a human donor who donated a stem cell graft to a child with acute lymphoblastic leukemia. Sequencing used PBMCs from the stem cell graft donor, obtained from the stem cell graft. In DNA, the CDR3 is TGCGCCAGCAGCTTGGCCGCTACTAGCACAGATACGCAGTATTTT. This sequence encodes CASSLAATSTDTQYF.